The 13 T cell receptor beta chains below were found in one sample sequenced in a study of cytomegalovirus exposure and HLA in healthy donors. The PCR ran on 60 Vbeta and 13 Jbeta primers. Sequencing used immunoSEQ multiplex PCR; TCRdb keeps in-frame clones, though not all of them. The sample consists of under 200,000 clones, roughly 83% of them appearing once. The sample comprised PBMCs. These receptors were collected from a boy under 10 years old in good health and CMV-seronegative.

J is TRBJ1-5 and V is TRBV12-5; D is possibly TRBD1 (5 bases). Germline CDR1 is LGHNT and CDR2 is FRNRAP. CDR3 length: 13 residues. Trimming shortened V by 5 bases and J by 7 bases, and 12 bases separated the two germline ends. The CDR3 coding sequence is TGTGCTAGTGGTCTAGGGGTAAGGCAGCCCCAGCATTTT. The encoded protein is CASGLGVRQPQHF.

The chain uses TRBV7-9 and TRBJ2-7, with 7 bases matching TRBD1. The germline V gene has CDR1 SEHNR and CDR2 FQNEAQ (reference sequence). CDR3 length equals 15 residues. With V trimmed by 5 bases and J by 0 bases, 7 bases remained unmatched. The CDR3 loop is CASSQDRAPSYEQYF. For the CDR3, the DNA is TGTGCCAGCAGCCAAGACAGGGCCCCCTCCTACGAGCAGTACTTC.

Notes on this clone: This same CDR3 is encoded by further DNA sequences in the sample. The chain links TRBV7-9 to TRBJ1-1; no reliable D call. CDR1 and CDR2 (germline): SEHNR, FQNEAQ (reference sequence). The V end lost 4 bases, the J end lost 3 bases, and 3 bases lay between the germline ends. This CDR3 has 11 amino acids. CDR3 loop: CASSSYTEAFF. The CDR3 DNA sequence: TGTGCCAGCAGCTCGTACACTGAAGCTTTCTTT.

The chain recombines TRBV7-9 with TRBJ1-1; D is unclear. Germline V gives CDR1 SEHNR, CDR2 FQNEAQ (reference sequence). The CDR3 totals 14 residues. V was clipped by 0 bases and J by 2 bases, with 7 bases between them. CDR3 in DNA: TGTGCCAGCAGCTTAGCGGCATCTAACACTGAAGCTTTCTTT. It translates to CASSLAASNTEAFF. Supplemented by reference TRBV7-9 and TRBJ1-1, the full variable domain reads DTGVSQNPRHKITKRGQNVTFRCDPISEHNRLYWYRQTLGQGPEFLTYFQNEAQLEKSRLLSDRFSAERPKGSFSTLEIQRTEQGDSAMYLCASSLAASNTEAFFGQGTRLTVV.

This chain links TRBV19 with TRBJ1-1, with 8 bases fitting TRBD1. Germline-derived CDR1 and CDR2 are LNHDA and SQIVND (reference sequence). The V gene end was trimmed by 7 bases and the J gene end by 3 bases; junction bases not matched to a gene: 7. The CDR3 has 14 amino acids. The CDR3 protein is CASTPTGADTEAFF. CDR3 nucleotide sequence: TGTGCCAGTACACCGACAGGGGCTGACACTGAAGCTTTCTTT.

The chain recombines TRBV30 with TRBJ2-3; D ambiguous. The V gene lost 2 bases and the J gene lost 2 bases, with 8 bases spanning the gap. CDR1 GTSNPN and CDR2 SVGIG come from the germline V gene (reference sequence). The CDR3 is made up of 13 amino acids. CDR3 bases: TGTGCCTGGAGTAGAGGTACCACAGATACGCAGTATTTT. It specifies CAWSRGTTDTQYF. The full variable domain, rest sourced from reference TRBV30 and TRBJ2-3, is SQTIHQWPATLVQPVGSPLSLECTVEGTSNPNLYWYRQAAGRGLQLLFYSVGIGQISSEVPQNLSASRPQDRQFILSSKKLLLSDSGFYLCAWSRGTTDTQYFGPGTRLTVL.

As to this clone: Compared with germline, one end of the junction differs, possibly owing to a read error. V and J are TRBV29-1 and TRBJ1-2; 7 nucleotides line up with TRBD1. The CDR3 spans 12 residues. Per the germline V gene, CDR1 is SQVTM and CDR2 is ANQGSEA. The DNA for the CDR3 is TGCGGCGTCGAGACAGGGAACTATGGCTACACCTTC. Protein product: CGVETGNYGYTF.

This chain uses TRBV6-6 with TRBJ1-1; D perhaps matches TRBD1 (6 bases). Trimming pared 4 bases from V and 1 base from J, leaving 13 bases between. The CDR3 sequence is 15 residues long. Germline lookup yields CDR1 MNHNY and CDR2 SVGAGI (reference sequence). The CDR3 sequence: CASSFLDRRNTEAFF. Written as DNA, the CDR3 is TGTGCCAGCAGTTTTCTTGACAGGAGGAACACTGAAGCTTTCTTT.

The chain links TRBV10-3 to TRBJ2-7; perhaps TRBD2 as D (5 bases). The CDR3 length is 16 residues. Trimming removed 4 bases at V and 3 bases at J, with 19 bases between. CDR1 is ENHRY, CDR2 SYGVKD, per germline. The CDR3 bases are TGTGCCATCAGTGGTGGCTTCGAGGGCCCCCACTACGAGCAGTACTTC. Encoded protein: CAISGGFEGPHYEQYF.

This clone has just one count. The CDR3: CSVSAGRGTDTQYF. CDR3 bases: TGCAGCGTTTCGGCCGGGAGAGGCACAGATACGCAGTATTTT. The chain links TRBV29-1 to TRBJ2-3, with D possibly matching TRBD2 (6 bases). The V end lost 5 bases, the J end lost 1 base, and 13 bases lay between the germline ends. The CDR3 runs 14 residues. Germline loops: CDR1 SQVTM, CDR2 ANQGSEA.

This clone has a single count. The chain recombines TRBV7-9 with TRBJ1-1; D is unclear. The CDR3 runs to 16 residues. Germline CDR1 and CDR2: SEHNR and FQNEAQ (reference sequence). V lost 3 bases and J lost 6, with 20 bases in between. CDR3 DNA sequence: TGTGCCAGCAGCTTTTCGCAGGTGGTATTCGGGGCTGAAGCTTTCTTT. Residues: CASSFSQVVFGAEAFF. The whole variable domain, remainder taken from reference TRBV7-9 and TRBJ1-1, is DTGVSQNPRHKITKRGQNVTFRCDPISEHNRLYWYRQTLGQGPEFLTYFQNEAQLEKSRLLSDRFSAERPKGSFSTLEIQRTEQGDSAMYLCASSFSQVVFGAEAFFGQGTRLTVV.

As concerns this clone: The junction departs from germline at one end; a sequencing error may be responsible. This rearrangement joins TRBV27 to TRBJ1-2; perhaps TRBD1 as D (6 bases). The germline V gene encodes CDR1 MNHEY and CDR2 SMNVEV (reference sequence). The CDR3 covers 16 residues. The CDR3 nucleotides read TGTGCCGGCAGTTTATCGGGCCGTTGGACAGAGTATGGCTACACCTTC. Residues: CAGSLSGRWTEYGYTF.

The rearrangement joins TRBV7-9 to TRBJ1-2, with 7 bases identical to TRBD1. The J segment lost 2 bases and the V segment lost 0 bases, leaving 6 bases of the junction unmatched. Looked up from germline, CDR1 is SEHNR and CDR2 is FQNEAQ (reference sequence). CDR3 length: 16 residues. The CDR3 protein is CASSLAGTDMNYGYTF. In nucleotides, the CDR3 is TGTGCCAGCAGCTTAGCGGGGACAGATATGAACTATGGCTACACCTTC.